Listed below are T cell receptor beta chains from one sample, sequenced in a study of cytomegalovirus exposure and HLA in healthy donors. Measured with immunoSEQ multiplex PCR; TCRdb has only the in-frame clones, and not every one. The sample contains 180,000 or so clones, approximately 80% of which appear only once. The source material was PBMCs. Every receptor here comes from a girl between 5 and 17 years old in good health and CMV-seropositive. CDR3s include the opening cysteine and the closing phenylalanine or tryptophan. The order of the fields is CDR3 protein, CDR3 DNA, D gene, clone size, J gene, V gene. The D gene is left open where the match is weak. Clone size is stated in some rows and not others, as once, few, many or a class when expanded.

CDR3aa: CASSHIQGSQETQYF
CDR3nt: TGCGCCAGCAGCCATATACAGGGATCCCAAGAGACCCAGTACTTC
d_gene: NA
abundance: NA
j_gene: TRBJ2-5
v_gene: TRBV4-1

CDR3aa: CSIPRTSGDYNEQFF
CDR3nt: TGCAGCATTCCACGGACTAGCGGGGATTACAATGAGCAGTTCTTC
d_gene: TRBD2
abundance: NA
j_gene: TRBJ2-1
v_gene: TRBV29-1

CDR3aa: CASSDYRGRETEAFF
CDR3nt: TGCGCCAGCAGCGATTACCGAGGGCGGGAGACTGAAGCTTTCTTT
d_gene: NA
abundance: NA
j_gene: TRBJ1-1
v_gene: TRBV4-1

CDR3aa: CASSSGWYTGELFF
CDR3nt: TGCGCCAGCTCATCGGGGTGGTACACCGGGGAGCTGTTTTTT
d_gene: NA
abundance: NA
j_gene: TRBJ2-2
v_gene: TRBV10-1

CDR3aa: CASRPSGYSADTQYF
CDR3nt: TGTGCCAGCAGACCGAGCGGGTACTCGGCAGATACGCAGTATTTT
d_gene: NA
abundance: NA
j_gene: TRBJ2-3
v_gene: TRBV11-1

CDR3aa: CASILAALAAYNEQFF
CDR3nt: TGTGCCAGCATCCTCGCGGCGCTAGCGGCATACAATGAGCAGTTCTTC
d_gene: TRBD2
abundance: once
j_gene: TRBJ2-1
v_gene: TRBV7-8

CDR3aa: CASSFPTYSTSGRADEQFF
CDR3nt: TGTGCCAGCAGCTTCCCCACATACTCGACTAGCGGGAGGGCGGATGAGCAGTTCTTC
d_gene: TRBD2
abundance: NA
j_gene: TRBJ2-1
v_gene: TRBV13

CDR3aa: CASSFAARSYEQYF
CDR3nt: TGTGCCAGCAGCTTTGCGGCCCGCTCCTACGAGCAGTACTTC
d_gene: NA
abundance: NA
j_gene: TRBJ2-7
v_gene: TRBV7-2

CDR3aa: CASRGEEMGNTEAFF
CDR3nt: TGTGCCAGCAGAGGGGAGGAAATGGGGAACACTGAAGCTTTCTTT
d_gene: NA
abundance: NA
j_gene: TRBJ1-1
v_gene: TRBV6-5

CDR3aa: CASSSAGLAGANEQFF
CDR3nt: TGCGCCAGCAGCAGTGCGGGACTAGCGGGAGCCAATGAGCAGTTCTTC
d_gene: TRBD2
abundance: NA
j_gene: TRBJ2-1
v_gene: TRBV5-1

CDR3aa: CASSVTDLQETQYF
CDR3nt: TGTGCCAGCAGCGTAACAGACCTTCAAGAGACCCAGTACTTC
d_gene: NA
abundance: NA
j_gene: TRBJ2-5
v_gene: TRBV14

CDR3aa: CASTPGKANVLTF
CDR3nt: TGTGCTAGCACCCCCGGGAAGGCCAACGTCCTGACTTTC
d_gene: NA
abundance: NA
j_gene: TRBJ2-6
v_gene: TRBV7-7

CDR3aa: CASSSRNTMRSMDEQFF
CDR3nt: TGTGCCAGCAGCTCCCGTAATACCATGCGGAGTATGGATGAGCAGTTCTTC
d_gene: NA
abundance: few
j_gene: TRBJ2-1
v_gene: TRBV9

CDR3aa: CASSGGTSGREAGELFF
CDR3nt: TGTGCCAGCAGTGGCGGGACTAGCGGGAGGGAGGCCGGGGAGCTGTTTTTT
d_gene: TRBD2
abundance: NA
j_gene: TRBJ2-2
v_gene: TRBV6-4

CDR3aa: CASSPFGTAYEQYF
CDR3nt: TGTGCCAGCAGCCCATTCGGGACAGCCTACGAGCAGTACTTC
d_gene: TRBD1
abundance: NA
j_gene: TRBJ2-7
v_gene: TRBV11-2

CDR3aa: CASSIGQTEAFF
CDR3nt: TGTGCCAGTAGTATAGGTCAGACTGAAGCTTTCTTT
d_gene: NA
abundance: NA
j_gene: TRBJ1-1
v_gene: TRBV19

CDR3aa: CASSSPTVYNYGYTF
CDR3nt: TGTGCCAGTAGTTCTCCGACAGTTTATAACTATGGCTACACCTTC
d_gene: NA
abundance: NA
j_gene: TRBJ1-2
v_gene: TRBV19

CDR3aa: CASSTQRGNTIYF
CDR3nt: TGTGCCAGTAGTACCCAGAGGGGAAACACCATATATTTT
d_gene: NA
abundance: NA
j_gene: TRBJ1-3
v_gene: TRBV19

CDR3aa: CASSPSGRDEQFF
CDR3nt: TGCGCCAGCAGTCCTAGCGGGAGGGATGAGCAGTTCTTC
d_gene: TRBD2
abundance: few
j_gene: TRBJ2-1
v_gene: TRBV10-1

CDR3aa: CASSAGNPTDTQYF
CDR3nt: TGTGCCAGCAGTGCCGGGAATCCCACAGATACGCAGTATTTT
d_gene: NA
abundance: NA
j_gene: TRBJ2-3
v_gene: TRBV2

CDR3aa: CASSQSTSGRMDEQFF
CDR3nt: TGCGCCAGCAGCCAATCAACTAGCGGGAGAATGGATGAGCAGTTCTTC
d_gene: TRBD2
abundance: NA
j_gene: TRBJ2-1
v_gene: TRBV5-1

CDR3aa: CASSVLPTDTQYF
CDR3nt: TGTGCCAGCAGTGTTCTCCCCACAGATACGCAGTATTTT
d_gene: NA
abundance: once
j_gene: TRBJ2-3
v_gene: TRBV6-6

CDR3aa: CASSRASGRIYNEQFF
CDR3nt: TGCGCCAGCAGCCGGGCTAGCGGGAGGATCTACAATGAGCAGTTCTTC
d_gene: TRBD2
abundance: few
j_gene: TRBJ2-1
v_gene: TRBV4-1

CDR3aa: CASSEYRVLNTEAFF
CDR3nt: TGTGCCAGCAGTGAATATCGGGTCTTAAACACTGAAGCTTTCTTT
d_gene: NA
abundance: NA
j_gene: TRBJ1-1
v_gene: TRBV6-1

CDR3aa: CASSYDQGMEAFF
CDR3nt: TGTGCCAGCAGTTACGATCAGGGAATGGAAGCTTTCTTT
d_gene: NA
abundance: NA
j_gene: TRBJ1-1
v_gene: TRBV6-5

CDR3aa: CASSYSGAPDYGYTF
CDR3nt: TGTGCCAGCAGTTACTCGGGGGCACCAGACTATGGCTACACCTTC
d_gene: NA
abundance: NA
j_gene: TRBJ1-2
v_gene: TRBV6-5

CDR3aa: CASRGNSRDVEKLFF
CDR3nt: TGTGCCAGTAGGGGTAATTCTCGGGATGTTGAAAAACTGTTTTTT
d_gene: NA
abundance: NA
j_gene: TRBJ1-4
v_gene: TRBV19